This TCR beta chain is from a study of STAT5B mutations in CD4+ large granular lymphocyte leukemia. Broader study findings: No patients shared main leukemic clonotypes, though about 26% appeared at low frequency elsewhere.

As concerns this clone: Its target is not known.

Generated by immunoSEQ multiplex PCR, the TCRdb table keeps only in-frame clones and is missing some. The data hold some 35,000 clones, with roughly 88% observed a single time. The sample taken for sequencing was CD4+ T cells from blood buffy coats. The sequence was collected from a human donor in good health.

Here the CDR3 reads CASSFGVSGTGELFF. The CDR3 bases are TGCGCCAGCAGCTTCGGGGTTTCGGGCACCGGGGAGCTGTTTTTT. The rearrangement joins TRBV5-1 to TRBJ2-2, with D possibly matching TRBD2 (5 bases). This CDR3 has 15 amino acids. Germline CDR1 is SGHRS and CDR2 is YFSETQ. The V gene lost 2 bases and the J gene lost 4 bases, with 12 bases spanning the gap.